One and the same sample provided the 30 T cell receptor beta chains below, sequenced in a study of CD8 T cells in ankylosing spondylitis. TCRdb redid the calling of the 5' RACE reads with MiXCR, one entry per CDR3 protein. The table includes over 150,000 distinct CDR3 sequences, 13% detected once. Sequencing used blood, either unsorted or a sorted T cell fraction (not recorded which). The receptors here all came from a male donor with ankylosing spondylitis or in good health (not recorded which).

The genes are TRBV6-5 and TRBJ1-5, with D unresolved. In germline, CDR1 is MNHEY, CDR2 SVGAGI. The CDR3 loop spans 15 amino acids. V was cut by 2 bases and J by 4 bases, with 12 bases left in between. CDR3 amino acids: CASSYPGRVNQPQHF. CDR3 in DNA: TGTGCCAGCAGTTACCCTGGACGGGTGAATCAGCCCCAGCATTTT.

The gene calls are TRBV20-1 and TRBJ2-7; no firm D call. The CDR3 spans 13 residues. Germline-derived CDR1 and CDR2 are DFQATT and SNEGSKA (reference sequence). The V end was cut by 1 base, the J end by 2 bases, with 9 bases between. The CDR3: CSARGRQAYEQYF. CDR3 nucleotides: TGCAGTGCTAGAGGACGGCAAGCCTACGAGCAGTACTTC.

This clonotype was observed a few times. The gene calls are TRBV2 and TRBJ2-1; TRBD2 matches 10 bases. Germline assignment: CDR1 SNHLY and CDR2 FYNNEI. CDR3 length: 16 amino acids. Germline trimming cut 10 bases from V and 5 bases from J; bases unmatched to any gene: 14. DNA of the CDR3: TGTGCCACCCGCTTTAGCGGGGGGCCCCTACACAATGAGCAGTTCTTC. This sequence encodes CATRFSGGPLHNEQFF.

This clonotype was detected only a few times. This chain connects TRBV5-1 to TRBJ2-6, with D unclear. Germline V lookup: CDR1 SGHRS, CDR2 YFSETQ. The length of the CDR3 is 17 residues. The V end was cut by 0 bases, the J end by 0 bases, with 10 bases between. This CDR3 is CASSLGFGSSGANVLTF. DNA of the CDR3: TGCGCCAGCAGCTTGGGATTTGGTTCCTCTGGGGCCAACGTCCTGACTTTC. The full variable domain, in which reference TRBV5-1 and TRBJ2-6 provide the parts outside the CDR3, is KAGVTQTPRYLIKTRGQQVTLSCSPISGHRSVSWYQQTPGQGLQFLFEYFSETQRNKGNFPGRFSGRQFSNSRSEMNVSTLELGDSALYLCASSLGFGSSGANVLTFGAGSRLTVL.

The table lists this clonotype with a few counts. The V and J genes are TRBV3-1 and TRBJ2-7; tentative D call: TRBD2 (5 bases). With 0 bases removed from V and 5 bases from J, the gap between germline ends came to 8 bases. The CDR3 spans 13 residues. CDR1 is LGHDT, CDR2 YNNKEL, per germline (reference sequence). CDR3 DNA sequence: TGTGCCAGCAGCCAAGATGGGCGGGACGAGCAGTACTTC. It translates to CASSQDGRDEQYF.

The chain recombines TRBV15 with TRBJ2-7; 7 bases are a match to TRBD2. J was trimmed by 6 bases and V by 7 bases; bases with no gene match: 9. Per the germline V gene, CDR1 is LNHNV and CDR2 is YYDKDF (reference sequence). This CDR3 has 13 residues. The CDR3 DNA sequence: TGTGCCACCAAGCCGCCGGGGGGTCTCGAGCAGTACTTC. It yields the protein CATKPPGGLEQYF.

In this sample, this clonotype turned up many times. The chain carries TRBV14 and TRBJ1-1, with D unresolved. CDR1 and CDR2 (germline): SGHDN, FVKESK. The germline V and J ends were trimmed by 5 bases and 0 bases, with 7 bases remaining between them. The CDR3 consists of 13 residues. The CDR3 sequence: CASSFTLNTEAFF. The CDR3 nucleotides are TGTGCCAGCAGCTTCACATTGAACACTGAAGCTTTCTTT.

The chain combines TRBV27 with TRBJ1-5; D possibly corresponds to TRBD1 (5 bases). Germline CDR1 and CDR2: MNHEY and SMNVEV (reference sequence). V was cut by 2 bases and J by 0 bases, with 8 bases left in between. CDR3 length: 15 residues. CDR3 in amino acids: CASSLRGNSNQPQHF. The DNA for the CDR3 is TGTGCCAGCAGTTTACGGGGGAATAGCAATCAGCCCCAGCATTTT.

CDR3: CASSTLAGGLNTGELFF. The CDR3 coding sequence is TGTGCCAGCAGTACACTAGCGGGAGGACTAAACACCGGGGAGCTGTTTTTT. The rearrangement uses TRBV6-1 and TRBJ2-2; 12 bases match TRBD2. The CDR3 contains 17 residues. V trimming: 5 bases; J trimming: 2 bases; junction bases outside the gene matches: 6. Germline V lookup: CDR1 MNHNS, CDR2 SASEGT.

The chain has TRBV27 and TRBJ2-3; possibly TRBD1 or TRBD2 for D (5 bases each). Germline CDR1 MNHEY, CDR2 SMNVEV (reference sequence). The CDR3 runs to 14 residues. V was trimmed by 11 bases and J by 5 bases, leaving 20 bases between them. CDR3 coding DNA: TGTGCCGGCAACTTGGGCCTTGGGGGAGATACGCAGTATTTT. Protein product: CAGNLGLGGDTQYF.

As for this clonotype: The junction departs from germline at one end; a sequencing error may be responsible. The V and J genes are TRBV20-1 and TRBJ1-2, with 8 bases aligning to TRBD1. CDR3 length equals 12 residues. Per germline, CDR1 DFQATT and CDR2 SNEGSKA (reference sequence). This CDR3 reads CSARGQGYGYTF. The CDR3 DNA reads TGCAGTGCGAGAGGACAGGGTTATGGCTACACCTTC.

This clonotype was seen a handful of times. This chain connects TRBV28 to TRBJ1-1; D perhaps matches TRBD1 (6 bases). Per the germline V gene, CDR1 is MDHEN and CDR2 is SYDVKM. V shed 3 bases and J shed 3 bases, with 8 bases lying between them. The CDR3 sequence is 13 residues long. The CDR3 reads CASSFGQYTEAFF. The CDR3 nucleotides are TGTGCCAGCAGTTTCGGACAGTACACTGAAGCTTTCTTT.

CDR3: CASSPRGLGVEQFF. The CDR3 DNA follows: TGTGCCAGCAGTCCGAGGGGACTAGGAGTTGAGCAGTTCTTC. V usage is TRBV6-4 and J usage is TRBJ2-1; 8 nucleotides align to TRBD2. The V gene end was trimmed by 5 bases and the J gene end by 9 bases; junction bases not matched to a gene: 9. Germline V CDR1 and CDR2: MRHNA, SNTAGT. This CDR3 comprises 14 residues.

There are a few counts of this clonotype. The chain couples TRBV6-4 to TRBJ2-1; D is uncertain. The germline CDR1 and CDR2 sequences are MRHNA and SNTAGT. This CDR3 contains 15 residues. Between the trimmed V and J ends, which lost 2 bases and 0 bases, there was a span of 8 bases. The CDR3 spells CASSDTVRSYNEQFF. DNA of the CDR3: TGTGCCAGCAGTGACACGGTTCGCTCCTACAATGAGCAGTTCTTC.

This clonotype was counted only a few times. This chain connects TRBV6-1 to TRBJ2-1; 8 positions agree with TRBD1. Germline V gene sequence: CDR1 MNHNS, CDR2 SASEGT. The CDR3 covers 15 residues. After removal of 6 bases from V and 8 bases from J, the junction contained 12 bases not matched to a gene. The CDR3 nucleotides are TGTGCCAGCAGCCAGGACAGGGAGGATAGCGATGAGCAGTTCTTC. It specifies CASSQDREDSDEQFF.

This clonotype was seen repeatedly, ten times or more. The CDR3 DNA is TGTGCCAGCCGGACAGATACGCAGTATTTT. This encodes CASRTDTQYF. The chain couples TRBV11-2 to TRBJ2-3; D gene uncertain. The germline V gene has CDR1 SGHAT and CDR2 FQNNGV. The CDR3 spans 10 residues. V lost 8 bases and J 3 bases, leaving 3 bases between the germline ends.

This clonotype turned up a few times. This chain joins TRBV11-2 and TRBJ2-7, with D perhaps given as TRBD1 or TRBD2 (5 bases each). From germline, CDR1 is SGHAT and CDR2 FQNNGV. The V end was cut by 7 bases, the J end by 3 bases, with 19 bases between. The length of the CDR3 is 15 residues. In DNA form, the CDR3 reads TGTGCCAGCACCCTAGAAGGGACGGAGCACTACGAGCAGTACTTC. Amino acids: CASTLEGTEHYEQYF. Combining the CDR3 with reference TRBV11-2 and TRBJ2-7 gives the whole variable domain EAGVAQSPRYKIIEKRQSVAFWCNPISGHATLYWYQQILGQGPKLLIQFQNNGVVDDSQLPKDRFSAERLKGVDSTLKIQPAKLEDSAVYLCASTLEGTEHYEQYFGPGTRLTVT.

This clonotype was counted only a few times. V usage is TRBV7-9 and J usage is TRBJ1-1; no clear D gene. CDR1 is SEHNR, CDR2 FQNEAQ, per germline (reference sequence). V was clipped by 5 bases and J by 5 bases, with 9 bases between them. This CDR3 is built from 12 residues. CDR3 amino acids: CASSIDGTEAFF. The CDR3 DNA sequence: TGTGCCAGCAGCATCGACGGAACTGAAGCTTTCTTT.

The genes are TRBV28 and TRBJ2-3, with 13 bases aligning to TRBD2. V shed 7 bases and J 4 bases; nucleotides not matched to a gene: 8. In germline, CDR1 is MDHEN, CDR2 SYDVKM. CDR3 length: 16 residues. CDR3 residues: CASTSGGTSGADTQYF. The CDR3 DNA reads as TGTGCCAGCACCTCGGGGGGGACTAGCGGGGCAGATACGCAGTATTTT.

This chain connects TRBV6-1 to TRBJ2-7, with TRBD1 matching 9 bases. The CDR3 runs to 13 residues. Trimming cost V 5 bases and J 7 bases; bases outside gene matches: 6. Per the germline V gene, CDR1 is MNHNS and CDR2 is SASEGT. The CDR3, as DNA: TGTGCCAGCAGTCGCATGACAGGGGGTGAGCAGTACTTC. Translated: CASSRMTGGEQYF.

This clonotype came up a few times. This sequence joins TRBV19 and TRBJ1-1; D may be TRBD1 (5 bases). Germline V lookup: CDR1 LNHDA, CDR2 SQIVND (reference sequence). The CDR3 length is 14 residues. The ends were cut back, 7 bases at V and 5 bases at J, with 17 bases in the middle. CDR3 in amino acids: CASTGGTTHTEAFF. As DNA, the CDR3 is TGTGCCAGTACCGGGGGGACTACCCATACTGAAGCTTTCTTT.

The chain has TRBV4-1 and TRBJ2-5, with a tentative D call TRBD2 (6 bases). Germline V gene lookup returns CDR1 MGHRA and CDR2 YSYEKL. The V end lost 1 base, the J end lost 7 bases, and 7 bases lay between the germline ends. CDR3 length: 12 amino acids. The CDR3 coding sequence is TGCGCCAGCAGCCAAGGGGGAGGGACCCAGTACTTC. This gives the protein CASSQGGGTQYF.

The rearrangement links TRBV19 to TRBJ2-7; D possibly corresponds to TRBD1 (6 bases). Trimming removed 2 bases from V and 0 bases from J, with 8 bases in between. From germline, CDR1 is LNHDA and CDR2 SQIVND (reference sequence). CDR3 size: 14 residues. The CDR3 loop reads CASSITGSSYEQYF. The CDR3 DNA is TGTGCCAGTAGTATAACAGGGAGCTCCTACGAGCAGTACTTC.

The chain joins TRBV7-9 to TRBJ2-1, with 12 bases lining up with TRBD2. Germline V gene data show CDR1 as SEHNR and CDR2 as FQNEAQ (reference sequence). The V gene end was trimmed by 0 bases and the J gene end by 8 bases; junction bases not matched to a gene: 8. The CDR3 runs to 17 residues. CDR3 bases: TGTGCCAGCAGCTTAGCGTTTGGACTAGCGGGAACGGATGAGCAGTTCTTC. Translation gives CASSLAFGLAGTDEQFF.

The chain is built from TRBV7-8 and TRBJ2-7; a weak D match, TRBD2 (5 bases). Trimming pared 5 bases from V and 3 bases from J, leaving 11 bases between. The length of the CDR3 is 13 residues. Germline CDR1 reads SGHVS; CDR2 reads FQNEAQ. CDR3 nucleotide sequence: TGTGCCAGCAGCCGGGGAGAAATCTACGAGCAGTACTTC. The encoded protein is CASSRGEIYEQYF.

The J gene is TRBJ2-7, the V gene TRBV3-1, with D possibly being TRBD2 (6 bases). This CDR3 is built from 15 residues. Germline-derived CDR1 and CDR2 are LGHDT and YNNKEL (reference sequence). Trimming stripped 0 bases from V and 0 bases from J, with 9 bases between. CDR3 bases: TGTGCCAGCAGCCAAGAGGCCGGGGGCTCCTACGAGCAGTACTTC. Residues: CASSQEAGGSYEQYF.

In this sample, this clonotype turned up a few times. The chain is built from TRBV6-1 and TRBJ2-3, with 9 bases lining up with TRBD2. Germline CDR1 is MNHNS and CDR2 is SASEGT. V was clipped by 1 base and J by 4 bases; unmatched bases: 3. The CDR3 totals 15 residues. Written as DNA, the CDR3 is TGTGCCAGCAGTGAAGAAGCGGGGGGAGCAGATACGCAGTATTTT. It specifies CASSEEAGGADTQYF.

The J gene is TRBJ1-1, the V gene TRBV19, with TRBD1 as a possible D gene (6 bases). There are 13 residues in the CDR3. CDR1 is LNHDA and CDR2 is SQIVND in the germline V gene (reference sequence). The V gene lost 3 bases and the J gene lost 4 bases, with 9 bases spanning the gap. The CDR3 region has the DNA TGTGCCAGTAGTATGTGGGGGCCCACTGAAGCTTTCTTT. Translated, it gives CASSMWGPTEAFF.

The gene calls are TRBV25-1 and TRBJ2-1, with D perhaps TRBD2 (6 bases). This CDR3 has 17 residues. The ends were cut back, 0 bases at V and 0 bases at J, with 12 bases in the middle. Germline assignment: CDR1 MGHDK and CDR2 SYGVNS. CDR3 loop: CASSEYALGGSYNEQFF. CDR3 sequence (DNA): TGTGCCAGCAGTGAATACGCCTTGGGGGGCTCCTACAATGAGCAGTTCTTC.

The gene calls are TRBV6-5 and TRBJ2-7, with D perhaps matching TRBD2 (6 bases). CDR1 and CDR2 (germline): MNHEY, SVGAGI. The CDR3 loop spans 13 amino acids. V lost 0 bases and J lost 3, with 6 bases in between. As DNA, the CDR3 is TGTGCCAGCAGTTACTCGGAGGGCTACGAGCAGTACTTC. Its translation is CASSYSEGYEQYF.